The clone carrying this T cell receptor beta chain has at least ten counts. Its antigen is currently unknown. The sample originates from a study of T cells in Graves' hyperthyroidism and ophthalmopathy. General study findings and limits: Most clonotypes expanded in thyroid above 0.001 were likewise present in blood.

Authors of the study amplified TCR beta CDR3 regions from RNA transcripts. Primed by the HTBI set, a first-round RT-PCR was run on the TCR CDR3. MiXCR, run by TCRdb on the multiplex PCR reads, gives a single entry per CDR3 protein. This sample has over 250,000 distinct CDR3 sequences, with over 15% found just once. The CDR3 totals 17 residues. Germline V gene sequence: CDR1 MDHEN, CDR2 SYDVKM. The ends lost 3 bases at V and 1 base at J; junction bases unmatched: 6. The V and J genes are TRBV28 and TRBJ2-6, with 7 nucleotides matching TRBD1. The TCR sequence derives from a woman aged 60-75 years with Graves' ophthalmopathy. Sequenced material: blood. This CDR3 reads CASSFKQGRSGANVLTF. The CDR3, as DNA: TGTGCCAGCAGTTTCAAACAGGGGCGGTCTGGGGCCAACGTCCTGACTTTC.